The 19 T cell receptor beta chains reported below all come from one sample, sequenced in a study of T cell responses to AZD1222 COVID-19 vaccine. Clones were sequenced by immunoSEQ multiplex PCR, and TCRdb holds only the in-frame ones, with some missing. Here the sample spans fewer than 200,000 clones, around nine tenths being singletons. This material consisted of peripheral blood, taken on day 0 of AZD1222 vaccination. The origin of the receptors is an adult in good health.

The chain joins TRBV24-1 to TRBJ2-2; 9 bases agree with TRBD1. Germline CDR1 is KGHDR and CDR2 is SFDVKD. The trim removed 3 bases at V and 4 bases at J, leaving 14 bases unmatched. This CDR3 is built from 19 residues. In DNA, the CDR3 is TGTGCCACCAGTGATGGCCCCTCCGGGACAGGGCCTTTCACCGGGGAGCTGTTTTTT. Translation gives CATSDGPSGTGPFTGELFF.

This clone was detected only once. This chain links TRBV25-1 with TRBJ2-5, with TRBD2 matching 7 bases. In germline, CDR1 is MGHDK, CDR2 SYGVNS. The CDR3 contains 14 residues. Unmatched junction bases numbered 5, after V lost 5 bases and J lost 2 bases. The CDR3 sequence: CASSFGRGQETQYF. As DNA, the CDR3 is TGTGCCAGCAGTTTTGGGAGGGGACAAGAGACCCAGTACTTC.

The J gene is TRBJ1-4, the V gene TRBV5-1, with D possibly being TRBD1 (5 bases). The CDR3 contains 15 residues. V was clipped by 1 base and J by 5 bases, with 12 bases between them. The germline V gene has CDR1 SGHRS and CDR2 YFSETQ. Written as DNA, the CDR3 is TGCGCCAGCAGCTTGTACTCGGCAGGGAATGAAAAACTGTTTTTT. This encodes CASSLYSAGNEKLFF.

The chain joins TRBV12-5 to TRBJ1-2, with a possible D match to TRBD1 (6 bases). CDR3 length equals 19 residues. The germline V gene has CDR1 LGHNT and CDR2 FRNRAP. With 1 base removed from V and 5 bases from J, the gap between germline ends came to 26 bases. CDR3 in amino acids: CASGLAKTTGRRFWYGYTF. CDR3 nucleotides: TGTGCTAGTGGTTTGGCTAAAACCACAGGGAGAAGGTTTTGGTATGGCTACACCTTC. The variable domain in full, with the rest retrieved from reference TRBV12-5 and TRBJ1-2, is DARVTQTPRHKVTEMGQEVTMRCQPILGHNTVFWYRQTMMQGLELLAYFRNRAPLDDSGMPKDRFSAEMPDATLATLKIQPSEPRDSAVYFCASGLAKTTGRRFWYGYTFGSGTRLTVV.

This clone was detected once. This chain's CDR3 is CASSSALWTEQETQYF. DNA for the CDR3: TGTGCCAGCAGCTCAGCCCTATGGACAGAGCAAGAGACCCAGTACTTC. The gene calls are TRBV11-2 and TRBJ2-5; tentatively, D is TRBD1 (6 bases). The CDR3 loop spans 16 amino acids. Per the germline V gene, CDR1 is SGHAT and CDR2 is FQNNGV. With 4 bases removed from V and 2 bases from J, the gap between germline ends came to 17 bases. Looking up the rest from reference TRBV11-2 and TRBJ2-5 gives the full variable domain: EAGVAQSPRYKIIEKRQSVAFWCNPISGHATLYWYQQILGQGPKLLIQFQNNGVVDDSQLPKDRFSAERLKGVDSTLKIQPAKLEDSAVYLCASSSALWTEQETQYFGPGTRLLVL.

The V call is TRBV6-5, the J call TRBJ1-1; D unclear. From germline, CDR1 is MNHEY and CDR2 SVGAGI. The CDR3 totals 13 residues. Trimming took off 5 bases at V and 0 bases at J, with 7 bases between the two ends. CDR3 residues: CASSLSMNTEAFF. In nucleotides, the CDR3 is TGTGCCAGCAGTCTCAGCATGAACACTGAAGCTTTCTTT.

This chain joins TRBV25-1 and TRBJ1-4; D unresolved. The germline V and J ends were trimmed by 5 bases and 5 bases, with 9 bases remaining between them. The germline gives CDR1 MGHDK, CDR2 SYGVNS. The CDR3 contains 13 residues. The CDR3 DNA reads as TGTGCCAGCAGTCACGACCAGAATGAAAAACTGTTTTTT. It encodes CASSHDQNEKLFF.

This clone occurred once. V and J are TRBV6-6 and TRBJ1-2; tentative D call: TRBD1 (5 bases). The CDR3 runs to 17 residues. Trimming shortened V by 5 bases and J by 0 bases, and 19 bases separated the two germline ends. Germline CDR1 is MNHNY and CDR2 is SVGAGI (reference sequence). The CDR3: CASSRGRGVNANYGYTF. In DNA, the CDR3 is TGTGCCAGCAGTCGAGGGAGGGGCGTGAATGCTAACTATGGCTACACCTTC.

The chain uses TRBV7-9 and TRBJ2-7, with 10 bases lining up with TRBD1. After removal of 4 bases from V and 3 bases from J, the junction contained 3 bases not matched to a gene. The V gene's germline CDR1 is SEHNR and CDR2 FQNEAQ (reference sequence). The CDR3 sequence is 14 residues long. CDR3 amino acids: CASSSGTGDYEQYF. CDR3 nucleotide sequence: TGTGCCAGCAGCTCCGGGACAGGGGACTACGAGCAGTACTTC. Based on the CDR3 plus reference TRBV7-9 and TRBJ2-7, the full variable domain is DTGVSQNPRHKITKRGQNVTFRCDPISEHNRLYWYRQTLGQGPEFLTYFQNEAQLEKSRLLSDRFSAERPKGSFSTLEIQRTEQGDSAMYLCASSSGTGDYEQYFGPGTRLTVT.

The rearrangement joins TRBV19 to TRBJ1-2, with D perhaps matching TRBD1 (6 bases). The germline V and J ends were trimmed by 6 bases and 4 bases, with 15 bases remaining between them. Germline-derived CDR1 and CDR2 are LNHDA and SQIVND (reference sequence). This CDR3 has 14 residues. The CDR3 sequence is CASRPGHSSYGYTF. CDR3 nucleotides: TGTGCCAGTAGGCCGGGACACTCCTCCTATGGCTACACCTTC.

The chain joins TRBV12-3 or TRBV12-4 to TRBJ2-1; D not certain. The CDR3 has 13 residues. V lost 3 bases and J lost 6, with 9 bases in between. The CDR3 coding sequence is TGTGCCAGCAGTTTTTATACCGGCAATGAGCAGTTCTTC. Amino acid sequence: CASSFYTGNEQFF.

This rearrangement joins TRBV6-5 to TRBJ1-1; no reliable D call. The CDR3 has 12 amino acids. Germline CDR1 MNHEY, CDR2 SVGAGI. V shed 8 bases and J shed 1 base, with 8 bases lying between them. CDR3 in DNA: TGTGCCAGCGGTCCGTGGAACACTGAAGCTTTCTTT. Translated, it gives CASGPWNTEAFF.

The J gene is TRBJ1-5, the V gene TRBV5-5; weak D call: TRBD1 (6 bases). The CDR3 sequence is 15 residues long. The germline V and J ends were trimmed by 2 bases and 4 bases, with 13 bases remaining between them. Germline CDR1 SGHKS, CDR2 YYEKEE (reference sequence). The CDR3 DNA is TGTGCCAGCAGCTTAAGAAGAACAGGGAATCAGCCCCAGCATTTT. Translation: CASSLRRTGNQPQHF.

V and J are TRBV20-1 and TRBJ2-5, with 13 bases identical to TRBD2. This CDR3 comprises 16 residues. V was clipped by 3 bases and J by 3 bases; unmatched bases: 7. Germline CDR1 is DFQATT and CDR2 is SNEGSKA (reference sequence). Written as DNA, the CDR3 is TGCAGTGCTAGTGAACTAGCGGGAGGGCGAAAAGAGACCCAGTACTTC. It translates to CSASELAGGRKETQYF.

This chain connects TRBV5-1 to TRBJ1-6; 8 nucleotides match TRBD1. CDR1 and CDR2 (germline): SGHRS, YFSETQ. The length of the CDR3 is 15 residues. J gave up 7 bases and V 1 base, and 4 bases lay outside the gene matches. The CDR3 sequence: CASSLSRDRNSPLHF. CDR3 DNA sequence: TGCGCCAGCAGCTTGTCTCGGGACAGGAATTCACCCCTCCACTTT.

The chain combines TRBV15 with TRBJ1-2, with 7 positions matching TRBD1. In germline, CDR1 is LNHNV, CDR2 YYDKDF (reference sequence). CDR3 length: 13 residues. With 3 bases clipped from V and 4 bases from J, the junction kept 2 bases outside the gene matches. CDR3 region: CATSSDRVYGYTF. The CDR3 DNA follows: TGTGCCACCAGCAGCGACAGGGTCTATGGCTACACCTTC.

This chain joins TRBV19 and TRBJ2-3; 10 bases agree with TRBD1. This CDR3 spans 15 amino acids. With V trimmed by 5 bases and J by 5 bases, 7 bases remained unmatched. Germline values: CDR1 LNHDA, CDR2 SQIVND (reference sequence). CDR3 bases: TGTGCCAGTAGTGCCTCGGGACAGGGGATAGATACGCAGTATTTT. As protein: CASSASGQGIDTQYF.

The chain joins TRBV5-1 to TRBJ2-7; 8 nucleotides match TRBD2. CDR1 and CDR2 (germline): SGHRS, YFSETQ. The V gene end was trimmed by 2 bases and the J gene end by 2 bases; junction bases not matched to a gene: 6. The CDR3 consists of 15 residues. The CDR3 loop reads CASSFDTGGPYEQYF. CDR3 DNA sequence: TGCGCCAGCAGCTTTGATACGGGAGGGCCCTACGAGCAGTACTTC.

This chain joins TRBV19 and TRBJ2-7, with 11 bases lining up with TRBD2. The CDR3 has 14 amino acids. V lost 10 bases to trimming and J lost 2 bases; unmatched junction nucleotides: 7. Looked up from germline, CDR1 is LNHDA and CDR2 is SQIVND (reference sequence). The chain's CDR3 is CATSTSGGPYEQYF. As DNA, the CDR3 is TGTGCCACCTCAACTAGCGGGGGCCCCTACGAGCAGTACTTC.